This T cell receptor (beta chain) was captured in a study (dated by TCRdb to 2014 to 2015). About the investigation overall: The study set out to test whether tumor-infiltrating Tregs in breast cancer get recruited from blood Tregs or are instead converted in situ from other CD4+ T cell subsets. Study-level results and caveats: The validation in the larger cohort was limited to a single TCR beta V-J rearrangement instead of whole repertoires. The greatest overlap of tumor-infiltrating Treg TCR alpha and beta sequences was with tumor naive CD4+ T cells, followed next by blood naive CD4+ T cells. In terms of TCR gene usage, tumor memory CD4+ T cells clustered together with blood and lymph node memory CD4+ cells, as well as with lymph node naive CD4+ cells.

From V the trimming removes 7 bases and from J it removes 4 bases, while the gene matches leave 8 bases of the junction unaccounted for. CDR3 length: 16 amino acids, cysteine to phenylalanine. Just CDR3 DNA is preserved here, 48 bases in frame from base 1. The germline V gene encodes CDR1 MNHEY and CDR2 SVGEGT. This clonotype has a handful of counts. Its antigen is not yet known. No quality values exist for individual bases; no much larger clone is one base distant. Full-length TCR variable regions were amplified by 5' RACE PCR with constant-region reverse primers, and semi-nested PCR with Nested Universal Primer A was subsequently performed. Using the ReliaPrep RNA Cell Miniprep System, total RNA was extracted, and the SMARTer RACE 5'/3' Kit was then used to reverse transcribe the RNA into 5'RACE-ready cDNA. Multiplex adaptors were used to barcode the full-length TCR alpha and beta libraries, which were then sequenced on an Illumina MiSeq. The study's processing was this. For each of nine subset-tissue groups, sequencing data from the five patients were pooled, and the groups were compared by unsupervised clustering of TCR gene usage. Repertoire similarity was calculated with the Morisita-Horn index, weighting shared sequences by their contribution to each repertoire. In-frame beta chains were kept once TCRdb had trimmed the public reads at Q25 with fastp and called clones with MiXCR. Duplicate CDR3 protein sequences are folded into a single record with the most common DNA and genes. The V and J calls reflect TCRdb's pipeline rather than the authors' work. Counted in this sample were around 52,000 distinct CDR3 sequences; 28% of them appeared once. Around 3.1% of the sample belongs to the ten largest clones.

The memory CD4+ T cell population was isolated based on a CD4+CD45RO+CD25- phenotype. Tregs, naive and memory CD4+ T cells from tumor, blood and ipsilateral draining lymph nodes of 5 or 6 breast cancer patients underwent full-length TCR alpha and beta sequencing. Tumor tissue and lymph nodes obtained from ipsilateral axillary dissection were perfused with PBS, minced and then digested with collagenase I and hyaluronidase. FACS confirmed that the sorted cell populations were more than 90% pure. This chain joins TRBV6-2 or TRBV6-3 to TRBJ2-2, and 11 junction bases match TRBD2. This receptor was taken from a female donor with breast cancer. The specimen sequenced was tumor-infiltrating memory CD4+ T cells sorted from the breast tumor. This specimen's cell subset or site label, per the study, means: memory CD4+ T cells, CD4+CD45RO+CD25-. This receptor has the CDR3 CASTLLAGAVTGELFF. The nucleotides are TGTGCCAGCACCCTACTAGCGGGGGCCGTCACCGGGGAGCTGTTTTTT.